Shown below are 13 T cell receptor beta chains from a single sample sequenced in a study of identical twins. Via MiXCR, TCRdb re-called the 5' RACE reads, giving one row per CDR3 protein. The table has 250,000 or so distinct CDR3 sequences, around 8.3% seen once. This sample also appeared in a second study, on yellow fever vaccine responses in identical twins.

The sample was CD8+ T cells sorted from blood. These receptors were obtained from a woman between 18 and 29 years old in good health.

This clonotype was observed at least ten times. The gene calls are TRBV13 and TRBJ1-1, with 7 bases matching TRBD1. CDR3 length: 13 residues. The germline V gene encodes CDR1 PRHDT and CDR2 FYEKMQ (reference sequence). The J segment lost 4 bases and the V segment lost 5 bases, leaving 4 bases of the junction unmatched. In DNA form, the CDR3 reads TGTGCCAGCAGCCTGGGACAGAGCACTGAAGCTTTCTTT. Amino acid sequence: CASSLGQSTEAFF.

This clonotype was counted between two and nine times. This sequence joins TRBV11-2 and TRBJ2-3, with 7 bases that match TRBD2. The CDR3 extends over 16 amino acids. Germline V lookup: CDR1 SGHAT, CDR2 FQNNGV. J was trimmed by 7 bases and V by 7 bases; bases with no gene match: 17. The CDR3 protein is CASTSTSDSLYNTQYF. In DNA, the CDR3 is TGTGCCAGCACCTCAACTAGCGACTCGCTGTATAATACGCAGTATTTT. Based on the CDR3 plus reference TRBV11-2 and TRBJ2-3, the full variable domain is EAGVAQSPRYKIIEKRQSVAFWCNPISGHATLYWYQQILGQGPKLLIQFQNNGVVDDSQLPKDRFSAERLKGVDSTLKIQPAKLEDSAVYLCASTSTSDSLYNTQYFGPGTRLTVL.

This sequence joins TRBV11-2 and TRBJ2-5; no definite D call. The CDR3 extends over 14 amino acids. With 1 base removed from V and 0 bases from J, the gap between germline ends came to 6 bases. CDR1 is SGHAT and CDR2 is FQNNGV in the germline V gene. The CDR3, as DNA: TGTGCCAGCAGCTTAGCCGGGCACCAAGAGACCCAGTACTTC. Its translation is CASSLAGHQETQYF.

The V gene is TRBV7-8, the J gene TRBJ2-1; TRBD2 agrees at 7 bases. Germline CDR1 SGHVS, CDR2 FQNEAQ. V was pared by 7 bases and J by 10 bases, with 13 bases of the junction left unmatched. This CDR3 comprises 14 residues. CDR3 in amino acids: CASNPIDGGEEQFF. The CDR3 DNA sequence: TGTGCCAGCAACCCTATCGATGGGGGGGAAGAGCAGTTCTTC. The entire variable domain, with the rest obtained from reference TRBV7-8 and TRBJ2-1, is as follows: GAGVSQSPRYKVAKRGQDVALRCDPISGHVSLFWYQQALGQGPEFLTYFQNEAQLDKSGLPSDRFFAERPEGSVSTLKIQRTQQEDSAVYLCASNPIDGGEEQFFGPGTRLTVL.

This clonotype appeared many times. The chain combines TRBV2 with TRBJ2-3; D gene unclear. The germline V gene encodes CDR1 SNHLY and CDR2 FYNNEI. V was pared by 3 bases and J by 9 bases, with 19 bases between. This CDR3 comprises 15 residues. The CDR3, as DNA: TGTGCCAGCAGTGACTCGGGCCTACCCTGGAAAACGCAGTATTTT. Its translation: CASSDSGLPWKTQYF.

V is TRBV12-3 or TRBV12-4 and J is TRBJ2-7; D may be TRBD1 (6 bases). The CDR3 runs 14 residues. V was shortened by 5 bases and J by 3 bases, with 14 bases between the two germline ends. The CDR3 bases are TGTGCCAGCAGTCCCCCGGACAGACACTACGAGCAGTACTTC. Translated: CASSPPDRHYEQYF.

The CDR3 bases are TGTGCCAGCAGCACCGTTCTCTCCTACGAGCAGTACTTC. Translation gives CASSTVLSYEQYF. V gene TRBV28 combines with J gene TRBJ2-7; D is ambiguous. CDR3 length: 13 residues. Germline CDR1 is MDHEN and CDR2 is SYDVKM. Between the trimmed V and J ends, which lost 6 bases and 0 bases, there was a span of 9 bases.

CDR3: CATRTRSTYNEQFF. DNA of the CDR3: TGTGCCACCCGGACTAGGTCGACCTACAATGAGCAGTTCTTC. The V and J genes are TRBV19 and TRBJ2-1; 7 bases are a match to TRBD2. Trimming removed 10 bases from V and 2 bases from J; junction bases left unmatched: 8. The CDR3 runs to 14 residues. Germline CDR1 reads LNHDA; CDR2 reads SQIVND (reference sequence).

This sequence joins TRBV29-1 and TRBJ2-3; D is ambiguous. Germline V gene sequence: CDR1 SQVTM, CDR2 ANQGSEA. Deletions cut 1 base from V and 8 bases from J, with 10 bases between. This CDR3 has 12 residues. The CDR3 nucleotides read TGCAGCGTTGAAGGGGCAGGAACTACGCAGTATTTT. Its translation: CSVEGAGTTQYF.

The table lists this clonotype with many counts. The gene calls are TRBV7-9 and TRBJ2-2, with D perhaps matching TRBD1 (5 bases). CDR3 size: 13 residues. The germline V and J ends were trimmed by 6 bases and 5 bases, with 10 bases remaining between them. Germline loops: CDR1 SEHNR, CDR2 FQNEAQ (reference sequence). The CDR3 sequence: CASSLPGTGELFF. The CDR3 nucleotides are TGTGCCAGCAGTCTTCCAGGGACCGGGGAGCTGTTTTTT. Looking up the rest from reference TRBV7-9 and TRBJ2-2 gives the full variable domain: DTGVSQNPRHKITKRGQNVTFRCDPISEHNRLYWYRQTLGQGPEFLTYFQNEAQLEKSRLLSDRFSAERPKGSFSTLEIQRTEQGDSAMYLCASSLPGTGELFFGEGSRLTVL.

In this sample, this clonotype turned up a few times. This chain joins TRBV12-3 or TRBV12-4 and TRBJ2-5; 11 nucleotides match TRBD2. The CDR3 has 15 residues. V trimming: 7 bases; J trimming: 5 bases; junction bases outside the gene matches: 9. CDR3 nucleotide sequence: TGTGCCAGCACCCCAATGACTAGCGGGATCGAGACCCAGTACTTC. As protein: CASTPMTSGIETQYF.

This clonotype was detected only a few times. This chain joins TRBV20-1 and TRBJ2-3, with D perhaps TRBD2 (6 bases). In germline, CDR1 is DFQATT, CDR2 SNEGSKA (reference sequence). V shed 0 bases and J shed 8 bases, with 12 bases lying between them. The CDR3 totals 13 residues. The CDR3 is CSARERGLGTQYF. For the CDR3, the DNA is TGCAGTGCTAGAGAGCGGGGACTGGGTACGCAGTATTTT.

The chain couples TRBV20-1 to TRBJ2-2; D unclear. CDR3 length: 15 amino acids. Trimming removed 0 bases at V and 1 base at J, with 9 bases between. The germline CDR1 and CDR2 sequences are DFQATT and SNEGSKA (reference sequence). As DNA, the CDR3 is TGCAGTGCTAGAGACCTTACCGAGAACACCGGGGAGCTGTTTTTT. Its protein product is CSARDLTENTGELFF.